The clone carrying this T cell receptor beta chain was seen a handful of times. Its antigen is unidentified. This entry belongs to a study of identical twins. General study points: Recombination models fit unrelated individuals' TCR alpha sharing but underestimated twins'. Out-of-frame alpha sequences shared by twins showed excess low generation probability. Twin pairs had excess sharing that was weaker in beta out-of-frame sequences.

A universal primer site came from template switching; cDNA carried unique molecular identifiers. Using its own MiXCR run on the 5' RACE reads, TCRdb lists one record per CDR3 protein. The profile shows approximately 1.8 million distinct CDR3 sequences, under 35% of them singletons. Sample: cord blood. The sequence was collected from a newborn girl in good health.

The CDR3 sequence is CASSHRRFPSDTQYF. The CDR3 bases are TGTGCCAGCAGCCATCGCCGATTTCCGTCAGATACGCAGTATTTT. The chain employs TRBV7-8 and TRBJ2-3; D is unclear. The germline V and J ends were trimmed by 5 bases and 4 bases, with 16 bases remaining between them. The CDR3 contains 15 residues. Germline V gene data show CDR1 as SGHVS and CDR2 as FQNEAQ.